This T cell receptor (beta chain) was captured in a study of T cell responses to AZD1222 COVID-19 vaccine. Losses at the gene ends were 5 bases for V and 0 bases for J; bases not matched to a gene: 6. Germline values: CDR1 MDHEN, CDR2 SYDVKM. The CDR3 runs to 16 residues. Some clones are missing from TCRdb's copy, which holds only in-frame ones; the method was immunoSEQ multiplex PCR. Of more than 120,000 clones detected, almost 95% appear once; the ten largest clones hold about 10%. The material sequenced was peripheral blood, taken 28 days after the second AZD1222 dose. The origin of this receptor is an adult who received the AZD1222 COVID-19 vaccine. V and J are TRBV28 and TRBJ1-4, with 7 bases identical to TRBD1. The CDR3 reads CASSANQGATNEKLFF. In DNA, the CDR3 is TGTGCCAGCAGTGCTAACCAGGGGGCAACTAATGAAAAACTGTTTTTT.